This TCR beta chain was recovered during a study of shared clonotypes between healthy human individuals. About this clone: Antigen unknown.

Study outcomes and limitations: The authors expected sequencing depth to affect clonotype sharing among donors. It was the non-shared clonotypes that had lower generation probabilities than clonotypes shared by all four donors.

CDR1 and CDR2 (germline): SQVTM, ANQGSEA. There are 12 residues in the CDR3. Replicate PCRs from sorted subsets contained roughly 190 ng DNA, which is around 30,000 T cell genomes. TCRdb keeps only in-frame clones here, not all; method: immunoSEQ multiplex PCR. The sample carries 2 million to 3 million clones, roughly nine tenths recorded once. The receptor was derived from a young man in good health. The sequencing sample was made of naive CD4+ T cells sorted from blood. Described subset: CD45RA+ positively selected. The chain combines TRBV29-1 with TRBJ2-5; D call uncertain. The J call may not be correct, given that the DNA end is closer to TRBJ2-7. CDR3: CSVVADLYEQYF. The CDR3 nucleotides are TGCAGCGTTGTGGCAGACCTCTACGAGCAGTACTTC.